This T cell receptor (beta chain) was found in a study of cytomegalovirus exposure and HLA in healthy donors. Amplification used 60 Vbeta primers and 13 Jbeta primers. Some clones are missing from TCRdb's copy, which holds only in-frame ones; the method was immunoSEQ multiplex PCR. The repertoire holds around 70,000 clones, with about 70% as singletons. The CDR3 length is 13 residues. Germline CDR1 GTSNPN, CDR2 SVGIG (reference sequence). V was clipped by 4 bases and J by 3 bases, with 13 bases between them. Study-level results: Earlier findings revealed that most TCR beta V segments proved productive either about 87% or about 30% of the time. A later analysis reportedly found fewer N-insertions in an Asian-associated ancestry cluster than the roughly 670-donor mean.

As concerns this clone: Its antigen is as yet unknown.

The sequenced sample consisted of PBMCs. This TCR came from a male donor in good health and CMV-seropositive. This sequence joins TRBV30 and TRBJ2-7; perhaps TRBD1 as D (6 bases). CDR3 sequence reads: CAWTFEQGYEQYF. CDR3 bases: TGTGCCTGGACTTTCGAACAGGGCTACGAGCAGTACTTC.